This is a list of T cell receptor beta chains from one sample in a study of blood T cell repertoires in COVID-19. TCRdb's table, derived via immunoSEQ multiplex PCR, lists solely in-frame clones and lacks some. The sample has over 250,000 clones, 88% seen once. Input material: peripheral blood. These receptors came from a man aged 55 to 70 who had recovered from COVID-19. Each CDR3 is given with its conserved first and last residue. The D gene is left open where the match is weak. Size is stated for part of the rows, as once, few or many counts, or as a class when the clone is expanded.

D,size,V,J,length,DNA,CDR3
TRBD1,-,TRBV6-5,TRBJ1-1,13,TGTGCCAGTCGGGACAGCGTGAACACTGAAGCTTTCTTT,CASRDSVNTEAFF
TRBD1,-,TRBV5-4,TRBJ1-2,15,TGTGCCAGCAGCTACCAGGACAGGGTGGTATATGGCTACACCTTC,CASSYQDRVVYGYTF
TRBD1,once,TRBV5-4,TRBJ1-3,15,TGTGCCAGCAGCCCGGACAGGGGAACTGGAAACACCATATATTTT,CASSPDRGTGNTIYF
-,-,TRBV10-1,TRBJ1-4,17,TGCGCCAGCAGTGAGTCGACTACAGCTTCACCTAATGAAAAACTGTTTTTT,CASSESTTASPNEKLFF
TRBD2,-,TRBV7-2,TRBJ2-2,15,TGTGCCAGCAGCTTCGTTCGGGGGGGCACCGGGGAGCTGTTTTTT,CASSFVRGGTGELFF
TRBD1,-,TRBV7-2,TRBJ1-2,15,TGTGCCAGCAGCCAAACAGGGGGCGCTGGGTATGGCTACACCTTC,CASSQTGGAGYGYTF
-,-,TRBV7-2,TRBJ2-7,13,TGTGCCAGCAGCCCCTGGGCTGACTACGAGCAGTACTTC,CASSPWADYEQYF
-,-,TRBV5-4,TRBJ2-5,13,TGTGCCAGCAGCCCTAGTTCCCAAGAGACCCAGTACTTC,CASSPSSQETQYF
TRBD1,-,TRBV9,TRBJ1-3,16,TGTGCCAGCAGCGCCCAGCTAGGGACAGGGAGAAACACCATATATTTT,CASSAQLGTGRNTIYF
-,-,TRBV6-2/TRBV6-3,TRBJ2-3,19,TGTGCCAGCAGTTACTCCCTTAGAGGGGGGGCCGTTAGCACAGATACGCAGTATTTT,CASSYSLRGGAVSTDTQYF
TRBD1,-,TRBV11-1,TRBJ2-7,15,TGTGCCAGCAGCTCAGACAGGGGGCTACGCAACGAGCAGTACTTC,CASSSDRGLRNEQYF
TRBD1,-,TRBV5-1,TRBJ1-4,14,TGCGCCAGCAGCTTCACAGGGGCGAGGGAAAAACTGTTTTTT,CASSFTGAREKLFF
TRBD1,once,TRBV19,TRBJ1-2,15,TGTGCCAGTAGTGTCCGACAGGGGGCGGACTATGGCTACACCTTC,CASSVRQGADYGYTF
TRBD1,-,TRBV4-1,TRBJ2-7,16,TGCGCCAGCAGCCAAAATCCGGGACAGGGGGTCTACGAGCAGTACTTC,CASSQNPGQGVYEQYF
TRBD2,-,TRBV4-2,TRBJ2-2,16,TGTGCCAGCAGCCAAGATCCTAGCGGGGGGGCCGGGGAGCTGTTTTTT,CASSQDPSGGAGELFF
-,-,TRBV18,TRBJ1-1,12,TGTGCCAGCTCACCCGGGAACACTGAAGCTTTCTTT,CASSPGNTEAFF
TRBD1,-,TRBV3-1/TRBV3-2,TRBJ1-2,15,TGTGCCAGCAGCCAATACGGGACAGGGGATTATGGCTACACCTTC,CASSQYGTGDYGYTF
-,-,TRBV7-8,TRBJ1-1,12,TGTGCCAGCAGCGAGCGGCGGGTTGAAGCTTTCTTT,CASSERRVEAFF
-,once,TRBV13,TRBJ2-4,12,TGTGCCAGCAGCTCGGGCAAAAACATTCAGTACTTC,CASSSGKNIQYF
TRBD2,-,TRBV12-3/TRBV12-4,TRBJ2-3,12,TGTGCCAGCAGTTTTCCGCGGGGGAAAGAGTATTTT,CASSFPRGKEYF
-,-,TRBV5-6,TRBJ1-4,14,TGTGCCAGCAGCTTGACGGGGATCAATGAAAAACTGTTTTTT,CASSLTGINEKLFF
-,-,TRBV7-9,TRBJ2-7,12,TGTGCCAGCAGCTTATCCACCTACGAGCAGTACTTC,CASSLSTYEQYF
TRBD1,-,TRBV6-5,TRBJ1-5,14,TGTGCCAGCAGGGGGACAGGGCCACATCAGCCCCAGCATTTT,CASRGTGPHQPQHF
-,few,TRBV7-3,TRBJ1-4,15,TGTGCCAGCAGCGCAACAGGTTTGACTAGTGAAAAACTGTTTTTT,CASSATGLTSEKLFF
TRBD2,-,TRBV5-6,TRBJ2-7,16,TGTGCCAGCAGCGACGCGACTAGCGGACTCACCTACGAGCAGTACTTC,CASSDATSGLTYEQYF
TRBD2,-,TRBV7-2,TRBJ2-7,15,TGTGCCAGCAGCCAAGGCGGGGGGGCCCTCCGGGAGCAGTACTTC,CASSQGGGALREQYF
-,-,TRBV7-2,TRBJ2-2,14,TGTGCCAGCAGCAAGACTAGGAACACCGGGGAGCTGTTTTTT,CASSKTRNTGELFF
-,few,TRBV18,TRBJ2-7,14,TGTGCCAGCTCACCTGGGAGTCAGGCCTACGAGCAGTACTTC,CASSPGSQAYEQYF
-,-,TRBV6-5,TRBJ1-4,14,TGTGCCAGCAGTTACTCGGCCGGGGGTGAAAAACTGTTTTTT,CASSYSAGGEKLFF
-,-,TRBV18,TRBJ1-1,13,TGTGCCAGCTCACCAAGAGGAGGCCCTGAAGCTTTCTTT,CASSPRGGPEAFF
TRBD2,-,TRBV9,TRBJ2-3,16,TGTGCCAGCAGCGTAGGGACTAGCCAAAGCACAGATACGCAGTATTTT,CASSVGTSQSTDTQYF
-,-,TRBV7-3,TRBJ1-4,14,TGTGCCAGCAGCATCACAGGGCCTAATGAAAAACTGTTTTTT,CASSITGPNEKLFF
TRBD1,-,TRBV9,TRBJ1-2,15,TGTGCCAGCAGCCCAACGACAGGGGGCAACTATGGCTACACCTTC,CASSPTTGGNYGYTF
TRBD1,-,TRBV13,TRBJ2-1,15,TGTGCCAGCAGACGGACAGGGGATCCCTACAATGAGCAGTTCTTC,CASRRTGDPYNEQFF
-,-,TRBV4-2,TRBJ2-1,14,TGTGCCAGCAGCCAAGAACCGGCATTCGGGGAGCAGTTCTTC,CASSQEPAFGEQFF
-,-,TRBV15,TRBJ1-2,14,TGTGCCACCAGCAGAGAAGGACTCCCTCCTGGCTACACCTTC,CATSREGLPPGYTF
-,-,TRBV7-9,TRBJ1-1,13,TGTGCCAGCAGCTTACAGGGTAACACTGAAGCTTTCTTT,CASSLQGNTEAFF
-,-,TRBV6-5,TRBJ1-5,14,TGTGCCAGCAGTTACTCGGATTCGGGTCAGCCCCAGCATTTT,CASSYSDSGQPQHF
-,-,TRBV4-2,TRBJ2-5,16,TGTGCCAGCAGCCAAGATATTACAGGTGGGCGAGAGACCCAGTACTTC,CASSQDITGGRETQYF
-,-,TRBV7-2,TRBJ1-3,16,TGTGCCAGCAGCTTACGGGGGGGCTCTTCTGGAAACACCATATATTTT,CASSLRGGSSGNTIYF
-,few,TRBV21-1,TRBJ1-5,14,TGTGCCAGCAGCAAGTTGCGGGAAGATCAGCCCCAGCATTTT,CASSKLREDQPQHF
TRBD1,-,TRBV18,TRBJ2-2,16,TGTGCCAGCTCACCAGACAGGGGCGCGAACACCGGGGAGCTGTTTTTT,CASSPDRGANTGELFF
TRBD1,once,TRBV5-1,TRBJ2-7,16,TGCGCCAGCAGCCCCGTTTCGGCCCGACAGGGGCGGGAGCAGTACTTC,CASSPVSARQGREQYF
-,once,TRBV7-9,TRBJ1-2,14,TGTGCCAGCAGCCAGGAGGTCCGGGCAGATGGCTACACCTTC,CASSQEVRADGYTF